This TCR beta chain is from a study of T-cell reconstitution after alpha-beta-depleted transplantation in children. V dropped 0 bases and J dropped 9; count of bases not matched to a gene: 6. The length of the CDR3 is 16 residues. The germline V gene encodes CDR1 SGHRS and CDR2 YFSETQ. This clonotype has a handful of counts. The antigen is not known. This sample's TCRbeta library carried unique molecular identifier barcodes. TCRdb used MiXCR to reprocess the PCR reads, holding one entry per CDR3 protein. This repertoire shows around 700,000 distinct CDR3 sequences, around 13% found once; its top ten account for 0.65% to 0.9%. Overall study findings and caveats: For some patients, TCRbeta diversity was high at day 60 because of recipient T cells and thymic progenitors that survived.

The V call is TRBV5-1, the J call TRBJ2-1, with 13 bases matching TRBD2. Sample: PBMCs, taken before TCRalphabeta/CD19-depleted stem cell transplant. The clonotype originates from a girl aged 2 to 10 with congenital amegakaryocytic thrombocytopenia, due to receive a stem cell transplant. CDR3 in DNA: TGCGCCAGCAGCTTGGTGGAAACTAGCGGGAGGGGTGAGCAGTTCTTC. It yields the protein CASSLVETSGRGEQFF.